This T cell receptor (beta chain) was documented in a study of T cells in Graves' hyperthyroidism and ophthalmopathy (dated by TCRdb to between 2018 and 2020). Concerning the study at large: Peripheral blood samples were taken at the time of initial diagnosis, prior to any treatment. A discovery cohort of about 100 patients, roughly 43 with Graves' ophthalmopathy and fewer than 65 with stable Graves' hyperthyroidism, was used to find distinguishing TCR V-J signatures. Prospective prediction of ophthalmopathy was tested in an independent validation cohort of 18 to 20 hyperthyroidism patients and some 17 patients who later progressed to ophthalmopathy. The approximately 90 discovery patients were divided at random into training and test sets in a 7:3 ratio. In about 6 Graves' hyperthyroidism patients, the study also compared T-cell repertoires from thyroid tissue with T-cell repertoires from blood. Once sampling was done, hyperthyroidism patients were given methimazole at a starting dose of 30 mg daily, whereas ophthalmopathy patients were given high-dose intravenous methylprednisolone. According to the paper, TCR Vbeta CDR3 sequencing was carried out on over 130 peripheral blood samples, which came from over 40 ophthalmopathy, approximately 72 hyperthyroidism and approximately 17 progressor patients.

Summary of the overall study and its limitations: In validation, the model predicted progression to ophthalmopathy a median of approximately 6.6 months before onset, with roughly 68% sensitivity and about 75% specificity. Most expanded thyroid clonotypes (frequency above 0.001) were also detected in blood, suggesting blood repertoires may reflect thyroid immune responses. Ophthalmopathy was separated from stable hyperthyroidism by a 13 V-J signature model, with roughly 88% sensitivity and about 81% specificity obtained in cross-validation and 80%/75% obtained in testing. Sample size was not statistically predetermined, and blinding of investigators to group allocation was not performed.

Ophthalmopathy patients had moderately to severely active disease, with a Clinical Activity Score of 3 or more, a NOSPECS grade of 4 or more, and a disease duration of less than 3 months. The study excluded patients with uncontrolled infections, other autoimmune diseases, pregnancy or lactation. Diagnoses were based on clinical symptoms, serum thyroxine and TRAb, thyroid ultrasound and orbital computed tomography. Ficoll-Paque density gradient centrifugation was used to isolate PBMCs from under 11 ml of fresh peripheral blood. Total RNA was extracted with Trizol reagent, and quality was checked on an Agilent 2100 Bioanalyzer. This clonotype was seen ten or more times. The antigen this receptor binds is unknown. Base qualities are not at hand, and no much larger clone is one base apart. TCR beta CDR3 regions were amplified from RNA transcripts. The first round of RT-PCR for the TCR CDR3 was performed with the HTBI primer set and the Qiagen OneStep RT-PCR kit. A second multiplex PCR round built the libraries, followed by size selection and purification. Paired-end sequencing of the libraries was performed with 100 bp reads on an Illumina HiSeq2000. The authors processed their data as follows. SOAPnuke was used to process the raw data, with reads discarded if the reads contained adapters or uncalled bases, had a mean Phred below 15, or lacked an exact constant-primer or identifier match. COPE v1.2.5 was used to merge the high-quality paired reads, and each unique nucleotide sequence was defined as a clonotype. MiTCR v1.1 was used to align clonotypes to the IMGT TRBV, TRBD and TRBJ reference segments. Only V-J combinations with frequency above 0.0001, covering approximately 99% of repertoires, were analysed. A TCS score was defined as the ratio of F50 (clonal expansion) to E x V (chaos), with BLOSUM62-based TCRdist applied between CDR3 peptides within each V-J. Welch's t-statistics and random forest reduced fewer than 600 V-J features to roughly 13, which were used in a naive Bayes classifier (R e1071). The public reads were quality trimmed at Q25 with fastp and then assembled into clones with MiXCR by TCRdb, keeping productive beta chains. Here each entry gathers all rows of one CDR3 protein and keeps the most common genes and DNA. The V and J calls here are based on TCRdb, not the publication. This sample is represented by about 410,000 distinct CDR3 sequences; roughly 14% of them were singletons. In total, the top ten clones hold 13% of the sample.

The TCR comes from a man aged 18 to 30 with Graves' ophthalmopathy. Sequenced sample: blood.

The CDR3 reads as follows: CASSLRPRDRYEQYF. The DNA reads as follows: TGTGCCAGCAGTTTAAGGCCTCGGGACAGGTACGAGCAGTACTTC. The rearrangement joined TRBV12-3 or TRBV12-4 to TRBJ2-7, with 8 bases aligning to TRBD1. The CDR3 runs 15 residues from the cysteine to the phenylalanine. Of all the DNA, just the CDR3 is kept, 45 bases in frame from base 1. Germline trimming amounts to 2 bases on V and 4 bases on J, with 7 as the count of junction bases outside the gene matches.